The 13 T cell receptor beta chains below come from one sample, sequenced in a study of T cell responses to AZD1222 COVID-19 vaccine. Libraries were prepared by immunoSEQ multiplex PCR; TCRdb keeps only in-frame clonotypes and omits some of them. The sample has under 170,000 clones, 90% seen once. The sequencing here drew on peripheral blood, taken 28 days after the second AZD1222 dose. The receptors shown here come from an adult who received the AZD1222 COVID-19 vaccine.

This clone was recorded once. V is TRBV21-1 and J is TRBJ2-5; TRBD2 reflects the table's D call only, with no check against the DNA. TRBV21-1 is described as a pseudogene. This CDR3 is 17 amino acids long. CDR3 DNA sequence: TGTGCCAGCAGCAAAGGTCGGGTAGGAGTGGTCCAAGAGACCCAGTACTTC. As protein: CASSKGRVGVVQETQYF.

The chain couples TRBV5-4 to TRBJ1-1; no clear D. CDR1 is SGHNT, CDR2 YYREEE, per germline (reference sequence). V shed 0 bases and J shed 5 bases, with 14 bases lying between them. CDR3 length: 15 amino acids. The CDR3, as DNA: TGTGCCAGCAGCTTGGTAGGCTTGGGTGGTACTGAAGCTTTCTTT. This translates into CASSLVGLGGTEAFF.

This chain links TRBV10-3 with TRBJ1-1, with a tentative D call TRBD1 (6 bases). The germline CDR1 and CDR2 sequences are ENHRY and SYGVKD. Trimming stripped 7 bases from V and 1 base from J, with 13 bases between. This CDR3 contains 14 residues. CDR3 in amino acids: CAITHWTENTEAFF. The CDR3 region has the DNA TGTGCCATCACCCACTGGACAGAGAACACTGAAGCTTTCTTT.

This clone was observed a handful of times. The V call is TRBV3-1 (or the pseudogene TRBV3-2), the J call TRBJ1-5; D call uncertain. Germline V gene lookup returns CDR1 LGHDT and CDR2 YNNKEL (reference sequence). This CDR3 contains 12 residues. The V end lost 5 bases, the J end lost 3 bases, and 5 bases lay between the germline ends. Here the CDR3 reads CASSTDNQPQHF. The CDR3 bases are TGTGCCAGCAGCACAGACAATCAGCCCCAGCATTTT.

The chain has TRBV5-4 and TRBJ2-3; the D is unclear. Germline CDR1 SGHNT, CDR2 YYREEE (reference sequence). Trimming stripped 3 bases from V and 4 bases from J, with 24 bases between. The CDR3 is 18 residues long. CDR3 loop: CASSSTVGQAPRADTQYF. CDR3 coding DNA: TGTGCCAGCAGCTCCACCGTTGGGCAGGCGCCCCGGGCAGATACGCAGTATTTT.

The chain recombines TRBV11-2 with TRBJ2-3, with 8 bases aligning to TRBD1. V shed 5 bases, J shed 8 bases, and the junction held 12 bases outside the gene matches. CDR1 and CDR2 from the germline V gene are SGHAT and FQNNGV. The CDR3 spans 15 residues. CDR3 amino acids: CASSQDRVGLGTQYF. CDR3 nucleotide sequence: TGTGCCAGCAGCCAGGACAGGGTAGGGTTAGGTACGCAGTATTTT.

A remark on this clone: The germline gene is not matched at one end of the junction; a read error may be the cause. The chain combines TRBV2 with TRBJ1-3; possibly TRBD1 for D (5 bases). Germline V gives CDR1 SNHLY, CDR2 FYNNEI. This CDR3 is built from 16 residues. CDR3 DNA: TGTGCCAGCGGTGAAGGCAGGGAGGTCTCTGGAAACACCATATATTTT. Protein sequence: CASGEGREVSGNTIYF. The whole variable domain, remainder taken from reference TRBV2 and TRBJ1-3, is EPEVTQTPSHQVTQMGQEVILRCVPISNHLYFYWYRQILGQKVEFLVSFYNNEISEKSEIFDDQFSVERPDGSNFTLKIRSTKLEDSAMYFCASGEGREVSGNTIYFGEGSWLTVV.

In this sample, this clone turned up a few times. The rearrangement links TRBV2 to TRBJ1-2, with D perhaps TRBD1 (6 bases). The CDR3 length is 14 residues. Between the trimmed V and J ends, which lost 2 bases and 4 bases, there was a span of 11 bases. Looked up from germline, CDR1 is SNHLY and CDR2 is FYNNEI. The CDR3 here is CASSELQGSYGYTF. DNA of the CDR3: TGTGCCAGCAGTGAACTACAGGGTAGCTATGGCTACACCTTC. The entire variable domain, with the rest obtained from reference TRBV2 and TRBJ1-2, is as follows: EPEVTQTPSHQVTQMGQEVILRCVPISNHLYFYWYRQILGQKVEFLVSFYNNEISEKSEIFDDQFSVERPDGSNFTLKIRSTKLEDSAMYFCASSELQGSYGYTFGSGTRLTVV.

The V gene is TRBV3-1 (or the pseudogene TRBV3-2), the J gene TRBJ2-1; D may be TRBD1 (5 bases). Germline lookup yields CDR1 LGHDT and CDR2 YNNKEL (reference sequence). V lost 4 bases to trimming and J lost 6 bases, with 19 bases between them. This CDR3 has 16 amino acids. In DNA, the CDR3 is TGTGCCAGCAGCCCCCTTGGATATGATGGGGCCAATGAGCAGTTCTTC. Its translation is CASSPLGYDGANEQFF.

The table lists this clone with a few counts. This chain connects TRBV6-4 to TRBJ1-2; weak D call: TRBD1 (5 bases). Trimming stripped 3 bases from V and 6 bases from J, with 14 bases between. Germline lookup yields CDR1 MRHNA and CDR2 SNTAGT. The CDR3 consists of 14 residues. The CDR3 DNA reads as TGTGCCAGCAGTGATGGTAGCAGGGCCCATGGCTACACCTTC. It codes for CASSDGSRAHGYTF.

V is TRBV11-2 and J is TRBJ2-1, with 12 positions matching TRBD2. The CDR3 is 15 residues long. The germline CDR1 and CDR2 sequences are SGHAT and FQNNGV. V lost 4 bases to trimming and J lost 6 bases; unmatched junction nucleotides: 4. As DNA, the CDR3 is TGTGCCAGCAGCTCCAGACTAGCGGGAGTCAATGAGCAGTTCTTC. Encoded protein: CASSSRLAGVNEQFF.

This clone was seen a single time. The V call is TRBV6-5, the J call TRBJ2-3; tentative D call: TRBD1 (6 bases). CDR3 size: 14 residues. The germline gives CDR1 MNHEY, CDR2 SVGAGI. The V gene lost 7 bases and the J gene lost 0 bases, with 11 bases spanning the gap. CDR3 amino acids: CASKQGVSTDTQYF. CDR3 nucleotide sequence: TGTGCCAGCAAACAGGGCGTGAGCACAGATACGCAGTATTTT.

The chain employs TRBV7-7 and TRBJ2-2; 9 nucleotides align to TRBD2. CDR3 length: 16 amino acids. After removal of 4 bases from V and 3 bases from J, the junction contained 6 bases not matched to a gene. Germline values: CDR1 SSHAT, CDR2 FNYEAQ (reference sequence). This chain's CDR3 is CASSSLAGEDTGELFF. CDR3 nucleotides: TGTGCCAGCAGCTCTTTAGCGGGAGAGGACACCGGGGAGCTGTTTTTT.